This T cell receptor (beta chain) stems from a study of blood T cell repertoires in COVID-19 (dated by TCRdb to 2018 to 2020). Concerning the study at large: Collaborator samples came from the United States, Italy and Spain and covered acute and convalescent phases of COVID-19. The material from the prospective study consisted of cDNA or gDNA derived from T cells, B-cell-depleted T cells, or PBMCs. A de-identified subject ID, COVID-19 status, age in years and sex were almost always included in the sample metadata. Where available, HLA class I and class II types were taken from metadata supplied by the sample provider and were not determined by assay-based typing. Samples were obtained from the ongoing ImmuneRACE study (first 160 participants) and from about 1,300 subjects provided by 6 global collaborators. Deeply sampled blood TCRbeta repertoires from subjects exposed to, actively infected with, or recovered from COVID-19 were included in the dataset. The repertoires were released in a freely available public database meant as a resource for research on the immune response to SARS-CoV-2.

The V end gives up 0 bases and the J end 5 bases, leaving 8 bases in the junction not matched to a gene. The CDR3, cysteine through phenylalanine, is 17 amino acids long. Solely the CDR3 DNA is kept, with 51 bases framed from the first base. For CDR1 and CDR2, the germline V gene (reference sequence) lists LGHDT and YNNKEL. TCRbeta CDR3 regions were amplified from genomic DNA by means of the immunoSEQ Assay, a bias-controlled multiplex PCR. Processing in the source paper ran as follows. Nucleated cell counts per sample were estimated from amplification of reference gene primers within the assay. To quantify the absolute abundance of each unique TCRbeta CDR3 rearrangement, sequence reads were collapsed and filtered. For each sample, productive Simpson clonality was calculated as the square root of Simpson's diversity index over productive rearrangements. Held by TCRdb, this immuneACCESS table contains in-frame sequences only and omits some clones. Under half of the omission traces to an unresolved V gene where checked; the cause of the rest is unknown. V, J and clone size derive from that table, while D and trimming were established from the DNA sequence. Here the sample has approximately 210,000 clones; approximately 87% occur a single time. Approximately 2.6% of the sample belongs to the ten largest clones.

As to this clone: Its antigen has not been determined. No much larger clonotype is one base removed from it; base qualities were not supplied.

Study-wide findings and limitations: The amount of clinical and demographic metadata varied by source and participant and was provided uncurated.

Collaborating institutions collected whole blood in K2EDTA tubes following their own protocols. For TCRbeta analysis, collaborators shipped samples as frozen whole blood, isolated PBMCs, or DNA extracted from either of those sample types. This TCR came from a woman aged 65 to 85 with active or convalescent COVID-19. Sequencing used peripheral blood. Recombination connected TRBV3-1 (or the pseudogene TRBV3-2) to TRBJ2-2; the junction holds 8 bases that match TRBD1. Here is the DNA: TGTGCCAGCAGCCAAGAACCATCGACAGGGGTGACCGGGGAGCTGTTTTTT. This translates into CASSQEPSTGVTGELFF.